Each of the 5 T cell receptor beta chains below was sequenced from the same sample in a study of OX40 agonist ivuxolimab in advanced cancers. Repertoires were generated with immunoSEQ multiplex PCR, while TCRdb's copy carries only in-frame clones and drops some. The sample shows 35,000 to 45,000 clones, more than 75% of them seen only once. The specimen comprised CD4+ or CD8+ T cells sorted from blood, sampled in a trial of the OX40 agonist ivuxolimab. These receptors were obtained from an adult with an advanced solid tumor such as melanoma, head and neck, liver or kidney cancer.

CDR3 sequence reads: CASSVRALKEQFF. The DNA for the CDR3 is TGTGCCAGCAGCGTAAGAGCTCTGAAAGAGCAGTTCTTC. V and J are TRBV9 and TRBJ2-1, with D hard to call. V was trimmed by 1 base and J by 10 bases, leaving 12 bases between them. Germline CDR1 is SGDLS and CDR2 is YYNGEE. The CDR3 runs 13 residues.

The gene calls are TRBV7-8 and TRBJ2-3, with 7 bases aligning to TRBD2. V lost 5 bases and J lost 5; bases outside the gene matches: 13. Per the germline V gene, CDR1 is SGHVS and CDR2 is FQNEAQ. The CDR3 consists of 16 residues. The CDR3 loop is CASSKFASGGGDTQYF. CDR3 coding DNA: TGTGCCAGCAGCAAATTCGCTAGCGGAGGTGGAGATACGCAGTATTTT. Using reference TRBV7-8 and TRBJ2-3 for the parts outside the CDR3, the full variable domain is GAGVSQSPRYKVAKRGQDVALRCDPISGHVSLFWYQQALGQGPEFLTYFQNEAQLDKSGLPSDRFFAERPEGSVSTLKIQRTQQEDSAVYLCASSKFASGGGDTQYFGPGTRLTVL.

The chain carries TRBV19 and TRBJ2-1; no clear D. The germline V gene encodes CDR1 LNHDA and CDR2 SQIVND (reference sequence). The ends were cut back, 4 bases at V and 6 bases at J, with 7 bases in the middle. This CDR3 is 12 amino acids long. CDR3 amino acids: CASSRQTNEQFF. For the CDR3, the DNA is TGTGCCAGTAGTAGGCAGACCAATGAGCAGTTCTTC.

The chain couples TRBV9 to TRBJ2-3, with D maybe TRBD2 (6 bases). CDR1 is SGDLS and CDR2 is YYNGEE in the germline V gene. CDR3 length: 16 amino acids. V lost 0 bases to trimming and J lost 5 bases, with 16 bases between them. The CDR3 region is CASSVEGLRGLDTQYF. The CDR3 DNA reads TGTGCCAGCAGCGTAGAGGGTTTGAGGGGACTAGATACGCAGTATTTT.

V usage is TRBV6-6 and J usage is TRBJ1-5; D might be TRBD1 (6 bases). The CDR3 has 15 residues. Germline assignment: CDR1 MNHNY and CDR2 SVGAGI (reference sequence). Trimming pared 4 bases from V and 4 bases from J, leaving 14 bases between. Written as DNA, the CDR3 is TGTGCCAGCAGTTCCACAGGGTTTCGGAATCAGCCCCAGCATTTT. Protein: CASSSTGFRNQPQHF.